The T cell receptor beta chain described here comes from a study of cytomegalovirus exposure and HLA in healthy donors. Whole-study context: The 120 validation repertoires were produced on the same platform as the roughly 670 repertoires of the first cohort. This was reported in a later analysis.

Regarding the study as a whole: Rarity held for most TCR sequences, but there were some public TCRs that occurred in many donors.

In germline, CDR1 is KGHSH, CDR2 LQKENI. This CDR3 is built from 17 residues. Trimming took 6 bases from V and 6 from J, leaving 27 bases between them. Generated by immunoSEQ multiplex PCR, the TCRdb table keeps only in-frame clones and is missing some. This table has 220,000 or so clones, approximately 87% appearing once. A note on this clone: Its antigen is currently unknown.

The donors were in the approximately 120-subject validation cohort, distinct from the 666-subject first cohort. The sequencing sample was made of PBMCs. The chain recombines TRBV18 with TRBJ2-7; D may be TRBD1 (6 bases). This TCR was recovered from a woman aged 18-29 years in good health and CMV-seronegative. The CDR3 loop reads CASSLRSPRGLRSEQYF. CDR3 bases: TGTGCCAGCTCCCTGAGGTCGCCCAGGGGCCTCCGCAGCGAGCAGTACTTC.